This is a list of T cell receptor beta chains from one sample in a study of shared clonotypes between healthy human individuals. Using immunoSEQ multiplex PCR, the repertoire was profiled, and TCRdb retains in-frame clones only, with some absent. The sample shows over a million clones, 96% of them seen only once. The specimen sequenced was naive CD4+ T cells sorted from blood. These receptor sequences come from a man younger than 40 in good health. The CDR3 runs from the conserved cysteine through the conserved F or W. The D gene is left open where the match is weak. Size tells how often a clone was seen (once, few, many) or the class of an expanded clone, and some rows leave it out.

v_gene	d_gene	len	abundance	j_gene	CDR3nt	CDR3aa
TRBV4-1	TRBD2	18	NA	TRBJ2-7	TGCGCCAGCAGCCAAGGGCCCGAGACTAGCGAATTACCGTACGAGCAGTACTTC	CASSQGPETSELPYEQYF
TRBV5-4	NA	17	NA	TRBJ2-1	TGTGCCAGCAGCTTGGGGGTGGCAGCACCTTCCTACAATGAGCAGTTCTTC	CASSLGVAAPSYNEQFF
TRBV7-2	TRBD2	15	NA	TRBJ2-1	TGTGCCAGCAGCTCGCTAGCGGGACTGTACAATGAGCAGTTCTTC	CASSSLAGLYNEQFF
TRBV6-5	NA	14	NA	TRBJ2-7	TGTGCCAGCAGTCCCACAGCGGATTCCTACGAGCAGTACTTC	CASSPTADSYEQYF
TRBV4-1	NA	15	NA	TRBJ2-2	TGCGCCAGCAGCCAAGGGCTGCGAAGGACCGGGGAGCTGTTTTTT	CASSQGLRRTGELFF
TRBV2	NA	19	NA	TRBJ2-2	TGTGCCAGCAGGGACCCGAACCGACTTAGGACAGATTTCACCGGGGAGCTGTTTTTT	CASRDPNRLRTDFTGELFF
TRBV18	NA	13	NA	TRBJ2-7	TGTGCCAGCTCACCACCCCCCGCGAGGGAGCAGTACTTC	CASSPPPAREQYF
TRBV21-1	NA	17	NA	TRBJ1-4	TGTGCCAGCAGCCCGGAGAGGGTAGGACATCGCAATGAAAAACTGTTTTTT	CASSPERVGHRNEKLFF
TRBV6-1	NA	13	once	TRBJ2-7	TGTGCCAGCACTGAGTTGGGGTCTTACGAGCAGTACTTC	CASTELGSYEQYF
TRBV6-4	NA	16	NA	TRBJ1-4	TGTGCCAGCAGTGACCCTCTGGCAGGGAGGGGTGAAAAACTGTTTTTT	CASSDPLAGRGEKLFF
TRBV29-1	NA	13	NA	TRBJ2-5	TGCAGCGTTGAACTACGACTCCGAGAGACCCAGTACTTC	CSVELRLRETQYF
TRBV2	TRBD1	15	NA	TRBJ1-1	TGTGCCAGGACCGGGACAGGGGGCGTGGGCACTGAAGCTTTCTTT	CARTGTGGVGTEAFF
TRBV10-3	NA	13	once	TRBJ1-4	TGTGCCATCAGGGGGGTGCCAGATGGAAAACTGTTTTTT	CAIRGVPDGKLFF
TRBV28	NA	13	NA	TRBJ2-1	TGTGCCAGCAGTTTTCACGGGGGCAATGAGCAGTTCTTC	CASSFHGGNEQFF
TRBV7-7	TRBD2	18	NA	TRBJ2-1	TGTGCCAGCAGCTTAGGGTCCTACGGGACTAGCGGGAGAGATGAGCAGTTCTTC	CASSLGSYGTSGRDEQFF